A selection of T cell receptor beta chains follows, all from one sample in a study of blood T cell repertoires in COVID-19. Data came from immunoSEQ multiplex PCR; TCRdb stores just in-frame clones and leaves some out. Of around 270,000 clones listed, roughly 89% are singletons. Sequencing used peripheral blood. Every receptor here comes from a man in his thirties or forties with acute or convalescent COVID-19. Both conserved end residues are part of each CDR3. The D gene is left open where the match is weak. The size of a clone is reported for some rows only, either as once, few or many, or as a class for expanded clones.

>TRBJ1-5|.|TRBV18|.
CASSPLPQGPKYNQPQHF
TGTGCCAGCTCACCATTACCACAGGGACCCAAGTACAATCAGCCCCAGCATTTT
>TRBJ2-7|.|TRBV6-6|TRBD1
CASSSARDRLTYEQYF
TGTGCCAGCAGTTCCGCCCGGGACAGGCTTACCTACGAGCAGTACTTC
>TRBJ2-7|.|TRBV28|.
CASSRGLGWASYEQYF
TGTGCCAGCAGTAGGGGGTTGGGCTGGGCCTCCTACGAGCAGTACTTC
>TRBJ2-5|.|TRBV7-2|.
CASSSRTKLAETQYF
TGTGCCAGCAGCTCTCGGACCAAGCTAGCAGAGACCCAGTACTTC
>TRBJ1-2|.|TRBV6-5|.
CASSSPGPRGYGYTF
TGTGCCAGCAGTTCCCCTGGCCCGCGGGGTTATGGCTACACCTTC
>TRBJ2-7|.|TRBV19|TRBD1
CASRTTGNSYEQYF
TGTGCCAGTAGGACGACAGGGAACTCCTACGAGCAGTACTTC
>TRBJ2-3|.|TRBV19|.
CASNTDQGTDTQYF
TGTGCCAGTAACACGGACCAGGGGACAGATACGCAGTATTTT
>TRBJ2-1|.|TRBV28|.
CASSWASAYNEQFF
TGTGCCAGCAGTTGGGCTAGCGCGTACAATGAGCAGTTCTTC
>TRBJ2-1|.|TRBV9|TRBD2
CASSVVAGAYNEQFF
TGTGCCAGCAGCGTAGTCGCGGGAGCCTACAATGAGCAGTTCTTC
>TRBJ1-6|.|TRBV30|.
CAWSVRSNSPLHF
TGTGCCTGGAGTGTACGGTCCAATTCACCCCTCCACTTT
>TRBJ2-7|.|TRBV3-1/TRBV3-2|.
CASRDSYEQYF
TGTGCCAGCCGAGACAGCTACGAGCAGTACTTC
>TRBJ1-1|.|TRBV18|.
CASSPPPSGTEAFF
TGTGCCAGCTCACCACCCCCATCAGGGACTGAAGCTTTCTTT
>TRBJ2-3|.|TRBV10-1|.
CASSDRADTQYF
TGCGCCAGCAGTGACCGGGCAGATACGCAGTATTTT
>TRBJ2-1|few|TRBV5-5|.
CASIPVIANEQFF
TGTGCCAGCATCCCAGTCATTGCCAATGAGCAGTTCTTC
>TRBJ2-1|.|TRBV10-1|.
CASSDPVSTYNEQFF
TGCGCCAGCAGTGACCCGGTATCCACCTACAATGAGCAGTTCTTC
>TRBJ2-2|.|TRBV10-3|TRBD2
CAISRLAGDQLAGELFF
TGTGCCATCAGCCGACTAGCGGGAGACCAGCTGGCCGGGGAGCTGTTTTTT
>TRBJ1-2|.|TRBV11-2|.
CASSHYARGNQVANYGYTF
TGTGCCAGCAGCCACTACGCCCGCGGAAATCAAGTAGCTAACTATGGCTACACCTTC
>TRBJ1-2|.|TRBV18|TRBD1
CASKDRGYGYTF
TGTGCCAGCAAGGACAGGGGGTATGGCTACACCTTC
>TRBJ1-2|.|TRBV3-1/TRBV3-2|.
CASSRTGGARGYTF
TGTGCCAGCAGCCGCACCGGGGGGGCGCGTGGCTACACCTTC
>TRBJ2-1|.|TRBV27|TRBD2
CASSFGAGDPNEQFF
TGTGCCAGCAGTTTTGGAGCGGGGGATCCCAATGAGCAGTTCTTC
>TRBJ2-3|.|TRBV7-3|.
CASSRTTGDPRTDTQYF
TGTGCCAGCAGCCGAACTACAGGAGACCCCCGCACAGATACGCAGTATTTT
>TRBJ2-2|.|TRBV5-1|TRBD1
CASRPGTENTGELFF
TGCGCCAGCAGACCCGGGACAGAGAACACCGGGGAGCTGTTTTTT
>TRBJ2-1|few|TRBV14|TRBD2
CASSPGAGGHEQFF
TGTGCCAGCAGCCCGGGAGCGGGGGGCCATGAGCAGTTCTTC
>TRBJ1-1|.|TRBV5-6|.
CASSSHGGAFF
TGTGCCAGCAGCTCTCACGGGGGTGCTTTCTTT
>TRBJ1-1|.|TRBV3-1/TRBV3-2|TRBD1
CASSRLDRGIFLEAFF
TGTGCCAGCAGCCGCCTGGACAGGGGAATTTTTTTGGAAGCTTTCTTT
>TRBJ2-7|.|TRBV5-8|.
CASNIYYEQYF
TGTGCCAGCAATATATACTACGAGCAGTACTTC
>TRBJ2-1|once|TRBV27|TRBD1
CASSLSWQGENNEQFF
TGTGCCAGCAGTTTATCTTGGCAGGGGGAAAACAATGAGCAGTTCTTC
>TRBJ1-2|few|TRBV14|.
CASSQARRSDGYTF
TGTGCCAGCAGCCAGGCGCGGAGGTCGGATGGCTACACCTTC
>TRBJ2-7|.|TRBV10-3|.
CAISDTASYEQYF
TGTGCCATCAGTGACACCGCTAGCTACGAGCAGTACTTC
>TRBJ1-4|.|TRBV11-1|.
CASSQTGINEKLFF
TGTGCCAGCAGCCAAACGGGGATTAATGAAAAACTGTTTTTT
>TRBJ2-2|once|TRBV4-2|.
CASSPHPQGRNTGELFF
TGTGCCAGCAGCCCGCATCCACAGGGACGTAACACCGGGGAGCTGTTTTTT
>TRBJ2-2|.|TRBV7-9|.
CASSKSGPAYGLFF
TGTGCCAGCAGCAAAAGCGGGCCTGCGTACGGGCTGTTTTTT
>TRBJ2-2|.|TRBV4-1|.
CASSQGRTGVTGELFF
TGCGCCAGCAGCCAAGGCCGCACAGGAGTCACCGGGGAGCTGTTTTTT
>TRBJ1-5|.|TRBV30|.
CAWSAQGLRPQHF
TGTGCCTGGAGTGCTCAGGGCTTGCGGCCCCAGCATTTT
>TRBJ1-2|.|TRBV28|.
CASSLIGGLGGYTF
TGTGCCAGCAGTTTAATTGGAGGATTAGGGGGCTACACCTTC
>TRBJ1-2|.|TRBV5-8|.
CASSLGQLTFSSYTF
TGTGCCAGCAGCTTGGGACAGTTAACGTTTTCGAGCTACACCTTC
>TRBJ2-2|.|TRBV18|.
CASSPSTGTNTGELFF
TGTGCCAGCTCACCAAGTACAGGAACTAACACCGGGGAGCTGTTTTTT
>TRBJ2-3|.|TRBV28|TRBD1
CASSLWDRGRFTDTQYF
TGTGCCAGCAGTTTGTGGGACAGGGGCCGCTTCACAGATACGCAGTATTTT
>TRBJ2-7|few|TRBV28|.
CASSLRAYEQYF
TGTGCCAGCAGTTTGAGGGCCTACGAGCAGTACTTC
>TRBJ1-1|.|TRBV9|TRBD1
CASSVRDRGPESEAFF
TGTGCCAGCAGCGTTAGGGACAGGGGACCCGAATCAGAAGCTTTCTTT
>TRBJ2-3|.|TRBV5-1|.
CASSLVQGRSDTQYF
TGCGCCAGCAGCTTGGTCCAGGGCAGGTCAGATACGCAGTATTTT
>TRBJ1-3|.|TRBV7-9|TRBD1
CASSATGVNTIYF
TGTGCCAGCAGCGCGACAGGGGTTAACACCATATATTTT
>TRBJ1-5|.|TRBV5-3|.
CARSLVGSGHSNQPQHF
TGTGCCAGAAGCTTGGTTGGTTCAGGGCATAGCAATCAGCCCCAGCATTTT
>TRBJ1-6|.|TRBV6-1|.
CASSEIIRGSYNSPLHF
TGTGCCAGCAGTGAAATAATTCGCGGGTCCTATAATTCACCCCTCCACTTT
>TRBJ2-5|.|TRBV5-5|TRBD1
CASSLPAGQAVRETQYF
TGTGCCAGCAGCTTGCCCGCGGGACAGGCCGTCCGGGAGACCCAGTACTTC
>TRBJ2-1|.|TRBV7-9|TRBD1
CASSQENRGRRFF
TGTGCCAGCAGCCAAGAGAACAGGGGCAGACGGTTCTTC
>TRBJ2-3|.|TRBV11-2|TRBD2
CASSFLAGGTDTQYF
TGTGCCAGCAGCTTCCTAGCGGGGGGCACAGATACGCAGTATTTT
>TRBJ2-6|.|TRBV6-5|.
CASSYRRAGANVLTF
TGTGCCAGCAGTTACAGGCGGGCTGGGGCCAACGTCCTGACTTTC
>TRBJ1-3|once|TRBV28|.
CASSYSQFSGNTIYF
TGTGCCAGCAGTTATAGCCAGTTCTCTGGAAACACCATATATTTT
>TRBJ2-5|.|TRBV30|TRBD2
CAWSGRLAGARYQETQYF
TGTGCCTGGAGCGGAAGACTAGCGGGGGCGCGGTACCAAGAGACCCAGTACTTC
>TRBJ2-7|.|TRBV11-3|.
CASSLVGGTEQYF
TGTGCCAGCAGCTTAGTTGGCGGGACTGAGCAGTACTTC
>TRBJ1-5|.|TRBV28|.
CASRIWRGGYSNQPQHF
TGTGCCAGCAGAATTTGGCGTGGCGGGTATAGCAATCAGCCCCAGCATTTT
>TRBJ1-1|.|TRBV11-2|.
CASSVPGSSNTEAFF
TGTGCCAGCAGCGTTCCGGGGTCCAGCAACACTGAAGCTTTCTTT
>TRBJ2-7|.|TRBV3-1/TRBV3-2|TRBD1
CASSRGDRGTYEQYF
TGTGCCAGCAGCCGAGGGGACAGGGGAACCTACGAGCAGTACTTC